The next 8 T cell receptor beta chains were all read from a single sample in a study of cytomegalovirus exposure and HLA in healthy donors. PCR used 60 Vbeta primers and 13 Jbeta primers. Sequenced by immunoSEQ multiplex PCR; TCRdb stores in-frame clones only, minus some. The sample includes 85,000 to 130,000 clones, 75% of them seen just once. Sequenced: PBMCs. Receptors were obtained from a male donor in good health and CMV-seropositive.

The chain links TRBV7-9 to TRBJ1-1; no clear D gene. Germline CDR1 reads SEHNR; CDR2 reads FQNEAQ (reference sequence). V gave up 1 base and J gave up 1 base, with 10 bases separating them. The CDR3 is 15 amino acids. The CDR3 DNA reads as TGTGCCAGCAGCTTAGTGGGTAGCGAGAACACTGAAGCTTTCTTT. Its translation is CASSLVGSENTEAFF.

The chain carries TRBV5-4 and TRBJ2-7, with 10 positions matching TRBD1. The V gene's germline CDR1 is SGHNT and CDR2 YYREEE (reference sequence). With 0 bases clipped from V and 2 bases from J, the junction kept 8 bases outside the gene matches. The CDR3 consists of 17 residues. The CDR3 sequence: CASSLEGPGTGAYEQYF. Written as DNA, the CDR3 is TGTGCCAGCAGCTTGGAGGGGCCCGGGACAGGGGCCTACGAGCAGTACTTC.

This clone was found once. The rearrangement links TRBV11-3 to TRBJ1-2, with a weak D call TRBD1 (6 bases). Germline CDR1 is SGHNT and CDR2 is YENEEA. The CDR3 length is 13 residues. The CDR3 nucleotides are TGTTGGGGGCGGGGGGTGGCGATGGATGGCTACACCTTC. It is translated as CWGRGVAMDGYTF.

The V call is TRBV27, the J call TRBJ1-1; D perhaps matches TRBD1 (5 bases). The germline CDR1 and CDR2 sequences are MNHEY and SMNVEV (reference sequence). V was trimmed by 3 bases and J by 1 base, leaving 9 bases between them. The CDR3 spans 14 residues. This chain's CDR3 is CASSLGQGNTEAFF. The CDR3 nucleotides read TGTGCCAGCAGTTTGGGGCAGGGGAACACTGAAGCTTTCTTT.

This clone came up once. The chain combines TRBV19 with TRBJ1-1; 7 bases are a match to TRBD1. Per germline, CDR1 LNHDA and CDR2 SQIVND (reference sequence). Trimming removed 1 base from V and 1 base from J; junction bases left unmatched: 0. The CDR3 length is 14 residues. CDR3 sequence: CASSIGTGNTEAFF. CDR3 bases: TGTGCCAGTAGTATAGGGACAGGGAACACTGAAGCTTTCTTT. Full variable domain (missing parts from reference TRBV19 and TRBJ1-1): DGGITQSPKYLFRKEGQNVTLSCEQNLNHDAMYWYRQDPGQGLRLIYYSQIVNDFQKGDIAEGYSVSREKKESFPLTVTSAQKNPTAFYLCASSIGTGNTEAFFGQGTRLTVV.

This clone has a handful of counts. Here the CDR3 reads CAGSPDLYSPLHF. CDR3 nucleotides: TGTGCCGGCTCTCCAGATCTCTATTCACCCCTCCACTTT. The rearrangement joins TRBV6-6 to TRBJ1-6; D unresolved. CDR1 and CDR2 (germline): MNHNY, SVGAGI (reference sequence). Trimming pared 11 bases from V and 8 bases from J, leaving 16 bases between. The CDR3 contains 13 residues.

CDR3 coding DNA: TGTGCCAGCAGCGGGGGGGCTGGTCAGCCCCAGCATTTT. As protein: CASSGGAGQPQHF. The chain combines TRBV7-3 with TRBJ1-5; a possible D gene is TRBD1 (6 bases). V lost 5 bases to trimming and J lost 6 bases, with 11 bases between them. The germline V gene has CDR1 SGHTA and CDR2 FQGTGA. This CDR3 is 13 amino acids long.

The rearrangement joins TRBV19 to TRBJ2-3; 9 nucleotides align to TRBD2. V was clipped by 1 base and J by 5 bases; unmatched bases: 4. The CDR3 runs to 15 residues. Germline CDR1 is LNHDA and CDR2 is SQIVND (reference sequence). This chain's CDR3 is CASSIGAGGIDTQYF. In nucleotides, the CDR3 is TGTGCCAGTAGTATAGGAGCGGGGGGCATAGATACGCAGTATTTT.